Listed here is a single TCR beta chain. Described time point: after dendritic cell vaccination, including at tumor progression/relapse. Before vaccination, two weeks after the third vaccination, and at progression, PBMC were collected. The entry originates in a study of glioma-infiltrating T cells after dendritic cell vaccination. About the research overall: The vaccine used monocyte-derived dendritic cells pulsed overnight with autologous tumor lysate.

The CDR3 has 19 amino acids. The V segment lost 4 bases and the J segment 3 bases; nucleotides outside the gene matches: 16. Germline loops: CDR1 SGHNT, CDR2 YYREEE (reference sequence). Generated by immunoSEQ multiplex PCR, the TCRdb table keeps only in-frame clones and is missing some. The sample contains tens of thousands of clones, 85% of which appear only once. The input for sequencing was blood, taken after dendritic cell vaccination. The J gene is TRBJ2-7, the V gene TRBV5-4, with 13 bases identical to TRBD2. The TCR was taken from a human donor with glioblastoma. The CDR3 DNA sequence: TGTGCCAGCAGCCCCTCCCCACTAGCGGGAGGGCCCCTCGGCTACGAGCAGTACTTC. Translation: CASSPSPLAGGPLGYEQYF.